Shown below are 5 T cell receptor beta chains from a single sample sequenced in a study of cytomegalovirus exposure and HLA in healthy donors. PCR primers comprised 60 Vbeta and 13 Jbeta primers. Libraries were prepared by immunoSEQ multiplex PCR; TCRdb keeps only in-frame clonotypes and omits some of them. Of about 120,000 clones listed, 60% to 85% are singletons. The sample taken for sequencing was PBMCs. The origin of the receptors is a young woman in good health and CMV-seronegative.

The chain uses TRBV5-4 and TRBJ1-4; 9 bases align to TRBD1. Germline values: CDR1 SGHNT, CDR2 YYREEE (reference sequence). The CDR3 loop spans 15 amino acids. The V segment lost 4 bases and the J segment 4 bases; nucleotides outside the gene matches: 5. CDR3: CASSQMDRGNEKLFF. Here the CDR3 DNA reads TGTGCCAGCAGCCAGATGGACAGGGGTAATGAAAAACTGTTTTTT.

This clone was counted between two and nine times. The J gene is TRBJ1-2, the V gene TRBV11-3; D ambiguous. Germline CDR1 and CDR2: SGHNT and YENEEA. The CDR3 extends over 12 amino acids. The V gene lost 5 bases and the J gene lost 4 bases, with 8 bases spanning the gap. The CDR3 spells CASSQGGYGYTF. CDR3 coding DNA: TGTGCCAGCAGCCAAGGAGGCTATGGCTACACCTTC.

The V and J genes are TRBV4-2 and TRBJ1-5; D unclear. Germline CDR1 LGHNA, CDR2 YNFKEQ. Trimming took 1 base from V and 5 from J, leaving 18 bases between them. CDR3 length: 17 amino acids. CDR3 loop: CASSQATTESVYQPQHF. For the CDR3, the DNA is TGTGCCAGCAGCCAAGCCACCACGGAGAGCGTTTATCAGCCCCAGCATTTT.

The CDR3 DNA reads as TGTGCCAGCAGCTACGCGCCCAACTATGGCTACACCTTC. As protein: CASSYAPNYGYTF. The chain carries TRBV6-5 and TRBJ1-2; D unclear. Trimming pared 6 bases from V and 2 bases from J, leaving 10 bases between. Germline V gene sequence: CDR1 MNHEY, CDR2 SVGAGI. The CDR3 runs 13 residues.

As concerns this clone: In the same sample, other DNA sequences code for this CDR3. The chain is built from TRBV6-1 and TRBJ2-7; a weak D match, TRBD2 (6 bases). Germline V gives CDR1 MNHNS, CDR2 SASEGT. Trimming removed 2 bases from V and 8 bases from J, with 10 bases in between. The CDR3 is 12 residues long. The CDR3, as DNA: TGTGCCAGCAGTGAATTAGGGAGGAAGCAGTACTTC. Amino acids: CASSELGRKQYF.